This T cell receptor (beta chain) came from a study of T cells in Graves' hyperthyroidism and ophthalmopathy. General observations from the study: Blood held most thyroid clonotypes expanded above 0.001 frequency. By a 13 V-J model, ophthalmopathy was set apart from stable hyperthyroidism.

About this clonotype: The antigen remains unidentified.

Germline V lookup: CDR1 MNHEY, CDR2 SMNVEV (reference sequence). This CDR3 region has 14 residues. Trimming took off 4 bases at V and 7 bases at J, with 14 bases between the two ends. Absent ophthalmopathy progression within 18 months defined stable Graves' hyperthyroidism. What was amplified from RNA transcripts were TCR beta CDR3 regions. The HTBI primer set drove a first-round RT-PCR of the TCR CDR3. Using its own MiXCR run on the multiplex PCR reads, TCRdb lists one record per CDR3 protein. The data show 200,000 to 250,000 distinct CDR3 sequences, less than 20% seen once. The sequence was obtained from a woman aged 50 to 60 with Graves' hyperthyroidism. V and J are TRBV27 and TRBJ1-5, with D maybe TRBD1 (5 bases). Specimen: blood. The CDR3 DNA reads TGTGCCAGCAGTTCTACAGGATTATTCCAGCCCCAGCATTTT. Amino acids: CASSSTGLFQPQHF.